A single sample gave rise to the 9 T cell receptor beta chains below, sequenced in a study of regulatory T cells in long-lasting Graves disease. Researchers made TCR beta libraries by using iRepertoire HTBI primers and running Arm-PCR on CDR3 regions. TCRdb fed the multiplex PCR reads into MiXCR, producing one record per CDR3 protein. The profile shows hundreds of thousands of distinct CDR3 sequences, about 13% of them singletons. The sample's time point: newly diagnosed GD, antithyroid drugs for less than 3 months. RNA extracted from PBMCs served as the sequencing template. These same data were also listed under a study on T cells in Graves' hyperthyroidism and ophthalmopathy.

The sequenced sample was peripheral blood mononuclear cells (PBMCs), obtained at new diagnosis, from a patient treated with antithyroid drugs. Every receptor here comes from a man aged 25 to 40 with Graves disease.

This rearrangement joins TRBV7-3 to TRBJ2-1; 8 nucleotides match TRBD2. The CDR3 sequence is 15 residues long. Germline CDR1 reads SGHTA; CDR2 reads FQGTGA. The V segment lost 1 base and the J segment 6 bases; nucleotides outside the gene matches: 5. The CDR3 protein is CASSLIEAGVNEQFF. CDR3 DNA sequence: TGTGCCAGCAGCTTAATAGAAGCGGGAGTCAATGAGCAGTTCTTC.

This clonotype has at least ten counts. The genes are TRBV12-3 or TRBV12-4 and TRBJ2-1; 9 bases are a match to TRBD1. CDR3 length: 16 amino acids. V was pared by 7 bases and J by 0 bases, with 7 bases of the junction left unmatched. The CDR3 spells CASTRDRASSYNEQFF. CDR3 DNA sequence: TGTGCCAGCACTCGGGACAGGGCGAGCTCCTACAATGAGCAGTTCTTC.

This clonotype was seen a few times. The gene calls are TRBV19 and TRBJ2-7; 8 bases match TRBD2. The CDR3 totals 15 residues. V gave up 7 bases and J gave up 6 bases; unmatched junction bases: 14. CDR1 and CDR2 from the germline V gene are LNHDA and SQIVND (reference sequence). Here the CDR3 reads CASTDGRAGWGEQYF. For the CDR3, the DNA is TGTGCCAGTACTGACGGGAGGGCCGGTTGGGGCGAGCAGTACTTC.

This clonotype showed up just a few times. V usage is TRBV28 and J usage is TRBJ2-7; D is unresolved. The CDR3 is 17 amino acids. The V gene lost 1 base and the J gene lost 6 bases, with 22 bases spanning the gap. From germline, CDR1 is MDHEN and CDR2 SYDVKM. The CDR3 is CASSLYLPSEHLSEQYF. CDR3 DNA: TGTGCCAGCAGTTTATACCTCCCCTCGGAACATTTGTCCGAGCAGTACTTC.

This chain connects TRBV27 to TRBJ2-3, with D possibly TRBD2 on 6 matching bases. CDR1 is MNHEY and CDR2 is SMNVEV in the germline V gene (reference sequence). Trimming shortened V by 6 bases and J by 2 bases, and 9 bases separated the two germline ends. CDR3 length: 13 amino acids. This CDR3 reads CASREGPTDTQYF. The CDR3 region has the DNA TGTGCCAGCAGGGAGGGACCCACAGATACGCAGTATTTT.

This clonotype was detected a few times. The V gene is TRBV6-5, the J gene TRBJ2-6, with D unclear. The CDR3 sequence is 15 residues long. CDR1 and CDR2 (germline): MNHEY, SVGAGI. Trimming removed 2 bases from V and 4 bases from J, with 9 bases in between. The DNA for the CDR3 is TGTGCCAGCAGTTACGTGTTGGGAGGGGCCAACGTCCTGACTTTC. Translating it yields CASSYVLGGANVLTF.

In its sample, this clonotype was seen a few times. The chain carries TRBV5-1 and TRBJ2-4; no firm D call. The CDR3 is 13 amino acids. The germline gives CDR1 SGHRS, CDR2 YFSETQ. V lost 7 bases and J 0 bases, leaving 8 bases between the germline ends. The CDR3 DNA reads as TGCGCCAGCCGGGCCCTAGCCAAAAACATTCAGTACTTC. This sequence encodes CASRALAKNIQYF.

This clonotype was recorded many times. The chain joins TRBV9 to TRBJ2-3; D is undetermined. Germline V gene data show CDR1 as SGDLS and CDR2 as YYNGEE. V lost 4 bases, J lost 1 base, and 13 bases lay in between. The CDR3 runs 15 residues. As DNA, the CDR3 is TGTGCCAGCAGCCCCAACCCCGGAGGCACAGATACGCAGTATTTT. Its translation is CASSPNPGGTDTQYF.

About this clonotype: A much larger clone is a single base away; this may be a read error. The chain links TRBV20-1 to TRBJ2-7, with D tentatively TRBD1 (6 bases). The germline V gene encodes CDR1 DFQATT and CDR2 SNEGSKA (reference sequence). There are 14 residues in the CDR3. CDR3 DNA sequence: TGCAGTGCTAGAATTGACAGGCTGGCCTACGAGCAGCACTTC. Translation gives CSARIDRLAYEQHF.